Presented here are 32 T cell receptor beta chains from one specimen sequenced in a study of T-cell memory formation after mild COVID-19. TCRdb processed the 5' RACE reads anew with MiXCR; each CDR3 protein has one entry. The sample shows hundreds of thousands of distinct CDR3 sequences, over 15% of them seen only once. The specimen was PBMCs or a T cell subset sorted from them (not recorded which). These receptors were taken from a man aged 18 to 35 who had mild COVID-19 (a few samples of this study predate the infection). Cell type and time point are not known.

The chain combines TRBV4-2 with TRBJ1-3, with 8 bases lining up with TRBD1. Trimming at V came to 0 bases and at J to 3 bases, leaving 10 bases not matched to a gene. Per germline, CDR1 LGHNA and CDR2 YNFKEQ. CDR3 size: 18 residues. The chain's CDR3 is CASSQDQGAFFFGNTIYF. The CDR3 DNA sequence: TGTGCCAGCAGCCAAGACCAGGGGGCCTTTTTCTTTGGAAACACCATATATTTT.

The chain recombines TRBV14 with TRBJ2-7, with D hard to call. Trimming took off 1 base at V and 11 bases at J, with 6 bases between the two ends. This CDR3 has 10 residues. Per germline, CDR1 SGHDN and CDR2 FVKESK. In nucleotides, the CDR3 is TGTGCCAGCAGCCAAGGGGTGGAGTACTTC. Translating it yields CASSQGVEYF.

This clonotype was detected a few times. Here the CDR3 reads CASSRTAPYEQYV. CDR3 nucleotides: TGTGCCAGCAGCAGGACAGCTCCCTACGAGCAGTACGTC. The chain uses TRBV5-6 and TRBJ2-7; a possible D gene is TRBD1 (6 bases). This CDR3 region has 13 residues. Germline-derived CDR1 and CDR2 are SGHDT and YYEEEE. The V end lost 4 bases, the J end lost 2 bases, and 10 bases lay between the germline ends.

This clonotype came up a few times. The rearrangement links TRBV3-1 to TRBJ1-5, with D hard to call. CDR3 size: 16 residues. V shed 0 bases and J shed 1 base, with 10 bases lying between them. Germline loops: CDR1 LGHDT, CDR2 YNNKEL (reference sequence). The CDR3 sequence: CASSQDRVGSNQPQHF. The CDR3 bases are TGTGCCAGCAGCCAAGATAGGGTCGGAAGCAATCAGCCCCAGCATTTT.

This clonotype was detected only a few times. The V call is TRBV6-1, the J call TRBJ2-6, with D hard to call. CDR3 length equals 13 residues. The ends were cut back, 7 bases at V and 4 bases at J, with 8 bases in the middle. From germline, CDR1 is MNHNS and CDR2 SASEGT. CDR3 coding DNA: TGTGCCAGCACCCTATTGGGGGCCAACGTCCTGACTTTC. Its translation: CASTLLGANVLTF.

This clonotype was detected a few times. The chain combines TRBV7-2 with TRBJ1-1, with 8 bases matching TRBD1. Germline assignment: CDR1 SGHTA and CDR2 FQGNSA. The ends lost 11 bases at V and 5 bases at J; junction bases unmatched: 7. The CDR3 contains 12 residues. CDR3 sequence: CASSGGETEAFF. The CDR3 bases are TGTGCCTCGTCAGGGGGCGAAACTGAAGCTTTCTTT. Filled out from reference TRBV7-2 and TRBJ1-1, the complete variable domain reads GAGVSQSPSNKVTEKGKDVELRCDPISGHTALYWYRQSLGQGLEFLIYFQGNSAPDKSGLPSDRFSAERTGGSVSTLTIQRTQQEDSAVYLCASSGGETEAFFGQGTRLTVV.

For this clonotype: One end of the junction fails to match germline, which may point to a read error. The gene calls are TRBV20-1 and TRBJ2-1, with D perhaps matching TRBD1 or TRBD2 (5 bases each). CDR1 DFQATT and CDR2 SNEGSKA come from the germline V gene (reference sequence). CDR3 length equals 13 residues. CDR3 nucleotide sequence: TGCAGTGCTAGCCGGGACGCTTACAGTGAGCAGTTCTTC. It yields the protein CSASRDAYSEQFF.

V gene TRBV24-1 combines with J gene TRBJ2-3; maybe TRBD1 (6 bases). The CDR3 runs to 13 residues. Germline V gene data show CDR1 as KGHDR and CDR2 as SFDVKD. Deletions cut 4 bases from V and 6 bases from J, with 10 bases between. This CDR3 is CATSDAGQDTQYF. The DNA of the CDR3 is TGTGCCACCAGTGACGCAGGACAGGATACGCAGTATTTT.

This clonotype was found a few times. The rearrangement uses TRBV7-9 and TRBJ1-2; D ambiguous. The CDR3 is 13 residues long. Germline V gene data show CDR1 as SEHNR and CDR2 as FQNEAQ (reference sequence). The V end was cut by 5 bases, the J end by 4 bases, with 11 bases between. CDR3 loop: CASSDKVAYGYTF. Written as DNA, the CDR3 is TGTGCCAGCAGCGACAAGGTAGCCTATGGCTACACCTTC.

V is TRBV4-3 and J is TRBJ2-7; 11 bases align to TRBD2. J lost 0 bases, V lost 3 bases, and 7 bases had no gene match. Germline assignment: CDR1 LGHNA and CDR2 YSLEER. The CDR3 is 17 residues long. The CDR3 protein is CASSHGLAGGLSYEQYF. The DNA of the CDR3 is TGCGCCAGCAGCCATGGGCTAGCGGGGGGACTCTCCTACGAGCAGTACTTC.

This clonotype came up many times. V gene TRBV5-1 combines with J gene TRBJ1-1; TRBD1 might be the D (6 bases). V was clipped by 4 bases and J by 1 base, with 11 bases between them. The germline CDR1 and CDR2 sequences are SGHRS and YFSETQ. This CDR3 contains 14 residues. CDR3 in amino acids: CASSQQGRNTEAFF. The CDR3 DNA sequence: TGCGCCAGCAGCCAACAGGGCAGGAACACTGAAGCTTTCTTT.

In this sample, this clonotype turned up many times. The chain carries TRBV7-3 and TRBJ2-5; 13 positions agree with TRBD2. The J segment lost 5 bases and the V segment lost 3 bases, leaving 0 bases of the junction unmatched. This CDR3 contains 14 residues. Germline-derived CDR1 and CDR2 are SGHTA and FQGTGA. This CDR3 is CASSLGLAGETQYF. CDR3 bases: TGTGCCAGCAGCTTGGGACTAGCGGGGGAGACCCAGTACTTC.

The rearrangement joins TRBV7-7 to TRBJ2-3; unclear D gene. Trimming took off 2 bases at V and 4 bases at J, with 10 bases between the two ends. Germline CDR1 reads SSHAT; CDR2 reads FNYEAQ (reference sequence). The CDR3 covers 14 residues. The CDR3 loop reads CASSLSGWADTQYF. For the CDR3, the DNA is TGTGCCAGCAGCTTATCGGGCTGGGCAGATACGCAGTATTTT. Variable domain in full (rest from reference TRBV7-7 and TRBJ2-3): GAGVSQSPRYKVTKRGQDVTLRCDPISSHATLYWYQQALGQGPEFLTYFNYEAQPDKSGLPSDRFSAERPEGSISTLTIQRTEQRDSAMYRCASSLSGWADTQYFGPGTRLTVL.

This chain links TRBV4-2 with TRBJ2-5, with D perhaps TRBD2 (6 bases). The CDR3 sequence is 14 residues long. V was shortened by 1 base and J by 5 bases, with 11 bases between the two germline ends. The germline gives CDR1 LGHNA, CDR2 YNFKEQ. CDR3 region: CASSQGSAGETQYF. The DNA for the CDR3 is TGTGCCAGCAGCCAAGGGTCGGCGGGGGAGACCCAGTACTTC.

This clonotype showed up just a few times. V is TRBV15 and J is TRBJ1-2; D perhaps matches TRBD1 (5 bases). Germline CDR1 and CDR2: LNHNV and YYDKDF (reference sequence). V lost 6 bases to trimming and J lost 0 bases, with 11 bases between them. This CDR3 region has 14 residues. The CDR3 loop reads CATSSGTPNYGYTF. CDR3 coding DNA: TGTGCCACCAGTTCCGGGACGCCTAACTATGGCTACACCTTC.

Of note for this clonotype: Given the absence of the conserved phenylalanine or tryptophan at the CDR3 end, a read error is likely. This chain joins TRBV24-1 and TRBJ2-5; 9 bases line up with TRBD1. The CDR3 runs to 15 residues. In germline, CDR1 is KGHDR, CDR2 SFDVKD. J was trimmed by 5 bases and V by 3 bases; bases with no gene match: 6. CDR3 loop: CATSDPTTGGETQYL. CDR3 in DNA: TGTGCCACCAGTGATCCCACGACAGGGGGGGAGACCCAGTACTTA.

This clonotype was detected a few times. The chain uses TRBV19 and TRBJ2-4; a weak D match, TRBD2 (7 bases). Germline-derived CDR1 and CDR2 are LNHDA and SQIVND (reference sequence). V was shortened by 3 bases and J by 2 bases, with 17 bases between the two germline ends. This CDR3 region has 17 residues. Here the CDR3 reads CASSIRMEGGPKNIQYF. The CDR3 region has the DNA TGTGCCAGTAGTATCCGCATGGAGGGGGGGCCCAAAAACATTCAGTACTTC.

In this sample, this clonotype turned up a few times. The chain uses TRBV5-1 and TRBJ2-6; the match to TRBD1 covers 7 bases. Germline V gene lookup returns CDR1 SGHRS and CDR2 YFSETQ. Trimming took 4 bases from V and 0 from J; bases not matched to a gene: 10. This CDR3 contains 18 residues. The DNA of the CDR3 is TGCGCCAGCAGCGAAGGGGACAGATCTTCCTCTGGGGCCAACGTCCTGACTTTC. Translation: CASSEGDRSSSGANVLTF. Full variable domain (rest looked up from reference TRBV5-1 and TRBJ2-6): KAGVTQTPRYLIKTRGQQVTLSCSPISGHRSVSWYQQTPGQGLQFLFEYFSETQRNKGNFPGRFSGRQFSNSRSEMNVSTLELGDSALYLCASSEGDRSSSGANVLTFGAGSRLTVL.

The chain links TRBV25-1 to TRBJ2-7, with D possibly being TRBD1 or TRBD2 (5 bases each). The CDR3 consists of 17 residues. V was pared by 0 bases and J by 5 bases, with 20 bases between. Germline CDR1 MGHDK, CDR2 SYGVNS. CDR3 DNA sequence: TGTGCCAGCAGTGAATATTATGAGGGGCCAAGATTCAACGAGCAGTACTTC. Translation gives CASSEYYEGPRFNEQYF.

The CDR3 nucleotides read TGCGCCAGCAGCAACCCCGGGATCACAGATACGCAGTATTTT. This encodes CASSNPGITDTQYF. This rearrangement joins TRBV5-1 to TRBJ2-3; tentative D call: TRBD2 (5 bases). Germline assignment: CDR1 SGHRS and CDR2 YFSETQ. Trimming removed 4 bases from V and 2 bases from J, with 11 bases in between. The CDR3 contains 14 residues.

The V call is TRBV9, the J call TRBJ2-6; D may be TRBD1 or TRBD2 (5 bases each). The germline V and J ends were trimmed by 0 bases and 0 bases, with 10 bases remaining between them. The CDR3 contains 17 residues. The germline V gene has CDR1 SGDLS and CDR2 YYNGEE. This chain's CDR3 is CASSVERGRSGANVLTF. The CDR3 nucleotides are TGTGCCAGCAGCGTAGAGAGGGGACGCTCTGGGGCCAACGTCCTGACTTTC.

The rearrangement joins TRBV7-6 to TRBJ1-1, with 8 bases fitting TRBD1. In germline, CDR1 is SGHVS, CDR2 FNYEAQ. With 1 base clipped from V and 5 bases from J, the junction kept 6 bases outside the gene matches. The CDR3 covers 15 residues. The CDR3 here is CASSLGDRPPTEAFF. DNA of the CDR3: TGTGCCAGCAGCTTAGGGGACAGGCCTCCGACTGAAGCTTTCTTT.

This rearrangement joins TRBV24-1 to TRBJ1-2, with TRBD1 matching over 7 bases. CDR1 is KGHDR and CDR2 is SFDVKD in the germline V gene. The J segment lost 2 bases and the V segment lost 5 bases, leaving 10 bases of the junction unmatched. The CDR3 extends over 16 amino acids. The CDR3 spells CATSGAETGRNYGYTF. The DNA of the CDR3 is TGTGCCACCAGTGGGGCAGAGACAGGGAGGAACTATGGCTACACCTTC.

V is TRBV6-1 and J is TRBJ1-1; D is ambiguous. This CDR3 has 10 amino acids. Germline V lookup: CDR1 MNHNS, CDR2 SASEGT. The V end was cut by 8 bases, the J end by 6 bases, with 7 bases between. The CDR3 here is CASGIAEAFF. CDR3 in DNA: TGTGCCAGCGGGATCGCTGAAGCTTTCTTT.

This clonotype was seen once. The rearrangement joins TRBV7-6 to TRBJ2-5; 9 bases map to TRBD1. The junction had 6 bases not matched to a gene; V was cut back by 2 bases and J by 5 bases. The CDR3 has 15 amino acids. Germline V gene sequence: CDR1 SGHVS, CDR2 FNYEAQ. The CDR3 spells CASSLPGQGVETQYF. The CDR3, as DNA: TGTGCCAGCAGCTTACCGGGACAGGGCGTCGAGACCCAGTACTTC.

This clonotype was counted many times. J is TRBJ2-1 and V is TRBV20-1; D remains ambiguous. Trimming stripped 0 bases from V and 10 bases from J, with 10 bases between. CDR1 and CDR2 from the germline V gene are DFQATT and SNEGSKA (reference sequence). The CDR3 spans 12 residues. This CDR3 reads CSAREWSEEQFF. As DNA, the CDR3 is TGCAGTGCTAGAGAATGGTCCGAAGAGCAGTTCTTC.

This clonotype was observed a handful of times. The chain combines TRBV7-2 with TRBJ2-1; D may be TRBD1 or TRBD2 (6 bases each). The V gene lost 1 base and the J gene lost 0 bases, with 10 bases spanning the gap. Germline values: CDR1 SGHTA, CDR2 FQGNSA. This CDR3 spans 16 amino acids. The CDR3 sequence is CASSLDGGRSYNEQFF. The CDR3 DNA reads TGTGCCAGCAGCTTAGACGGGGGCCGCTCCTACAATGAGCAGTTCTTC.

The sample holds a few counts of this clonotype. The rearrangement uses TRBV7-2 and TRBJ2-7, with D possibly matching TRBD1 (6 bases). Germline CDR1 reads SGHTA; CDR2 reads FQGNSA. The CDR3 sequence is 14 residues long. Trimming removed 0 bases from V and 6 bases from J, with 12 bases in between. CDR3 sequence: CASSLAWDTGEQYV. In nucleotides, the CDR3 is TGTGCCAGCAGCTTAGCCTGGGACACCGGCGAGCAGTACGTC.

The sample holds a few counts of this clonotype. The V and J genes are TRBV7-2 and TRBJ2-3, with 7 bases lining up with TRBD2. The CDR3 runs to 15 residues. From germline, CDR1 is SGHTA and CDR2 FQGNSA. Trimming removed 0 bases from V and 5 bases from J; junction bases left unmatched: 5. CDR3 sequence (DNA): TGTGCCAGCAGCTTAGCCCAGCGGGGTGGAGATACGCAGTATTTT. Translating it yields CASSLAQRGGDTQYF.

This clonotype showed up just a few times. This sequence joins TRBV7-3 and TRBJ1-4; weak D call: TRBD1 (6 bases). CDR1 and CDR2 from the germline V gene are SGHTA and FQGTGA. The CDR3 runs to 19 residues. The V end was cut by 0 bases, the J end by 4 bases, with 21 bases between. This chain's CDR3 is CASSLTGQRVPASNEKLFF. CDR3 coding DNA: TGTGCCAGCAGCTTAACGGGACAACGAGTACCTGCAAGTAATGAAAAACTGTTTTTT. Variable domain in full (rest from reference TRBV7-3 and TRBJ1-4): GAGVSQTPSNKVTEKGKYVELRCDPISGHTALYWYRQSLGQGPEFLIYFQGTGAADDSGLPNDRFFAVRPEGSVSTLKIQRTERGDSAVYLCASSLTGQRVPASNEKLFFGSGTQLSVL.

The rearrangement joins TRBV5-4 to TRBJ2-5, with 8 bases aligning to TRBD1. V lost 4 bases and J lost 3; bases outside the gene matches: 8. Looked up from germline, CDR1 is SGHNT and CDR2 is YYREEE (reference sequence). The CDR3 is made up of 15 amino acids. The CDR3 DNA reads TGTGCCAGCAGCCCGGGACAGGCGGGCAAAGAGACCCAGTACTTC. This encodes CASSPGQAGKETQYF.

The rearrangement uses TRBV6-6 and TRBJ2-7; D is unresolved. This CDR3 comprises 16 residues. Trimming took 0 bases from V and 0 from J, leaving 12 bases between them. Per the germline V gene, CDR1 is MNHNY and CDR2 is SVGAGI (reference sequence). CDR3 protein: CASSYSRTQHSYEQYF. For the CDR3, the DNA is TGTGCCAGCAGTTACTCGCGCACACAACACTCCTACGAGCAGTACTTC.